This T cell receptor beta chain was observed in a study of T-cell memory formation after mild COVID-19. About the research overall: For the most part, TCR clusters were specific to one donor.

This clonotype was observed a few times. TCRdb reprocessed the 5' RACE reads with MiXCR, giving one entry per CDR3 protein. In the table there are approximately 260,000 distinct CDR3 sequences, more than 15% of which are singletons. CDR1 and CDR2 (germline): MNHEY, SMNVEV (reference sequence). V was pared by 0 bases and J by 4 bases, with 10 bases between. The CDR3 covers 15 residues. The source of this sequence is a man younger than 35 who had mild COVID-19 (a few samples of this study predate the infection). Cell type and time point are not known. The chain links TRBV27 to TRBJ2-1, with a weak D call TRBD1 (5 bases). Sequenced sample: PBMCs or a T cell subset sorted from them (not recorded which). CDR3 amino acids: CASSLSRQLYNEQFF. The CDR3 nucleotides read TGTGCCAGCAGTTTATCGAGACAGCTATACAATGAGCAGTTCTTC.